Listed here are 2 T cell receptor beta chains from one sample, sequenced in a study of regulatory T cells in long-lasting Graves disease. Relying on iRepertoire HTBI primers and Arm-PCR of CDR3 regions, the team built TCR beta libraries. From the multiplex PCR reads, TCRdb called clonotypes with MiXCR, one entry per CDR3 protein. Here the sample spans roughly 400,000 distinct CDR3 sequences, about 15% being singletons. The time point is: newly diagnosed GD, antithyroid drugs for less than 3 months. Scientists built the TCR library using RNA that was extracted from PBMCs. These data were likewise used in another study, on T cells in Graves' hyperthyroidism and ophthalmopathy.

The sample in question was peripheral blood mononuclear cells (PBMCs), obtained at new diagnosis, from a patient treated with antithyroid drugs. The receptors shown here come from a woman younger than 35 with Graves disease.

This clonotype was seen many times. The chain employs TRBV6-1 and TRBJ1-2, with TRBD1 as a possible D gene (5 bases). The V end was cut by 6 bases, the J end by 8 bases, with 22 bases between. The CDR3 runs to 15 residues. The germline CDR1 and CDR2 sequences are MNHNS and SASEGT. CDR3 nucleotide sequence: TGTGCCAGCAGACCCGGCCAGGGAGGGTACGGAGGCTACACCTTC. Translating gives CASRPGQGGYGGYTF.

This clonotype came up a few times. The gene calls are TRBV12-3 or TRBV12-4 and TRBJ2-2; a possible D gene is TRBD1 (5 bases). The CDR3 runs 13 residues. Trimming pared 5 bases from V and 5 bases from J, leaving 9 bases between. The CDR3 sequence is CASSRRVTGELFF. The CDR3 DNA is TGTGCCAGCAGTCGCAGGGTAACCGGGGAGCTGTTTTTT.